Below are 9 T cell receptor beta chains sequenced from a single sample in a study of OX40 agonist ivuxolimab in advanced cancers. Clones were sequenced by immunoSEQ multiplex PCR, and TCRdb holds only the in-frame ones, with some missing. The data show about 36,000 clones, around 90% seen once. The specimen comprised CD4+ or CD8+ T cells sorted from blood, sampled in a trial of the OX40 agonist ivuxolimab. Source of these receptors: an adult with an advanced solid tumor such as melanoma, head and neck, liver or kidney cancer.

This sequence joins TRBV5-8 and TRBJ2-3; D is undetermined. Germline V CDR1 and CDR2: SGHTS, YDEGEE. V gave up 4 bases and J gave up 0 bases, with 12 bases separating them. The CDR3 loop spans 15 amino acids. The DNA for the CDR3 is TGTGCCAGCAGCGCCGGAAGACCTAGCACAGATACGCAGTATTTT. Translated, it gives CASSAGRPSTDTQYF.

A few counts support this clone. The chain carries TRBV27 and TRBJ2-7; 9 bases are shared with TRBD1. Germline V lookup: CDR1 MNHEY, CDR2 SMNVEV (reference sequence). The CDR3 contains 13 residues. The CDR3 sequence: CFSAGQGGHEQYF. The CDR3 bases are TGTTTTTCCGCGGGACAGGGTGGCCACGAGCAGTACTTC.

This clone occurred once. This chain uses TRBV18 with TRBJ2-1; 9 positions match TRBD1. Germline CDR1 and CDR2: KGHSH and LQKENI. Trimming took 3 bases from V and 7 from J; bases not matched to a gene: 4. This CDR3 spans 14 amino acids. The chain's CDR3 is CASSPGQGGNEQFF. The DNA of the CDR3 is TGTGCCAGCTCACCGGGACAGGGTGGGAATGAGCAGTTCTTC. Full variable domain (rest looked up from reference TRBV18 and TRBJ2-1): NAGVMQNPRHLVRRRGQEARLRCSPMKGHSHVYWYRQLPEEGLKFMVYLQKENIIDESGMPKERFSAEFPKEGPSILRIQQVVRGDSAAYFCASSPGQGGNEQFFGPGTRLTVL.

This sequence joins TRBV6-1 and TRBJ2-7; D not resolved. Germline V lookup: CDR1 MNHNS, CDR2 SASEGT. The ends were cut back, 2 bases at V and 3 bases at J, with 5 bases in the middle. The CDR3 runs 12 residues. DNA of the CDR3: TGTGCCAGCAGTGAACGAGGCTACGAGCAGTACTTC. The encoded protein is CASSERGYEQYF.

The rearrangement links TRBV10-1 to TRBJ2-3; no definite D call. V lost 0 bases, J lost 3 bases, and 10 bases lay in between. The CDR3 loop spans 15 amino acids. CDR1 is WNHNN, CDR2 SYGVQD, per germline (reference sequence). CDR3 residues: CASSESRIGTDTQYF. CDR3 sequence (DNA): TGCGCCAGCAGTGAGTCGAGGATTGGGACAGATACGCAGTATTTT.

The chain combines TRBV5-1 with TRBJ2-6; D remains unclear. V was cut by 6 bases and J by 4 bases, with 8 bases left in between. Germline CDR1 reads SGHRS; CDR2 reads YFSETQ. CDR3 length: 13 residues. Written as DNA, the CDR3 is TGCGCCAGCACTCTGAAGGGGGCCAACGTCCTGACTTTC. Translation: CASTLKGANVLTF. The whole variable domain, filled in from reference TRBV5-1 and TRBJ2-6, reads KAGVTQTPRYLIKTRGQQVTLSCSPISGHRSVSWYQQTPGQGLQFLFEYFSETQRNKGNFPGRFSGRQFSNSRSEMNVSTLELGDSALYLCASTLKGANVLTFGAGSRLTVL.

This clone turned up a few times. This chain uses TRBV14 with TRBJ1-5, with D perhaps TRBD1 (5 bases). Trimming removed 4 bases from V and 3 bases from J, with 10 bases in between. The CDR3 spans 14 residues. Germline V CDR1 and CDR2: SGHDN, FVKESK. The CDR3 DNA follows: TGTGCCAGCAGCCCGGGGGAGGCCAATCAGCCCCAGCATTTT. Protein sequence: CASSPGEANQPQHF.

V usage is TRBV28 and J usage is TRBJ2-4; D unresolved. Trimming shortened V by 8 bases and J by 4 bases, and 18 bases separated the two germline ends. In germline, CDR1 is MDHEN, CDR2 SYDVKM. This CDR3 region has 15 residues. The DNA of the CDR3 is TGTGCCAGCTCCCAAGTTGGAACGGCAAAAAACATTCAGTACTTC. It is translated as CASSQVGTAKNIQYF.

This chain connects TRBV10-3 to TRBJ2-3; D gene uncertain. Germline CDR1 ENHRY, CDR2 SYGVKD. Deletions cut 0 bases from V and 10 bases from J, with 8 bases between. The CDR3 sequence is 12 residues long. CDR3 in amino acids: CAISESGLAQYF. CDR3 sequence (DNA): TGTGCCATCAGTGAGTCCGGTCTCGCGCAGTATTTT.